This T cell receptor beta chain is from a study of blood T cell repertoires in COVID-19. In the study overall: The cDNA or gDNA used as material had been derived from T cells, B-cell-depleted T cells, or PBMCs.

The CDR3 runs 15 residues. V trimming: 6 bases; J trimming: 3 bases; junction bases outside the gene matches: 5. CDR1 and CDR2 (germline): ENHRY, SYGVKD. The data were produced by immunoSEQ multiplex PCR, yet TCRdb's version contains in-frame clones alone and is incomplete. This sample has some 220,000 clones; less than 85% occur once, and the top ten carry 5.5% to 8.5%. The rearrangement uses TRBV10-3 and TRBJ2-5; 12 bases are shared with TRBD1. Sequenced input: peripheral blood. This clonotype originated in a woman in her 70s with acute or convalescent COVID-19. In DNA form, the CDR3 reads TGTGCCATCAGGACCGGGACAGGGGGCGAAGAGACCCAGTACTTC. Its protein is CAIRTGTGGEETQYF.